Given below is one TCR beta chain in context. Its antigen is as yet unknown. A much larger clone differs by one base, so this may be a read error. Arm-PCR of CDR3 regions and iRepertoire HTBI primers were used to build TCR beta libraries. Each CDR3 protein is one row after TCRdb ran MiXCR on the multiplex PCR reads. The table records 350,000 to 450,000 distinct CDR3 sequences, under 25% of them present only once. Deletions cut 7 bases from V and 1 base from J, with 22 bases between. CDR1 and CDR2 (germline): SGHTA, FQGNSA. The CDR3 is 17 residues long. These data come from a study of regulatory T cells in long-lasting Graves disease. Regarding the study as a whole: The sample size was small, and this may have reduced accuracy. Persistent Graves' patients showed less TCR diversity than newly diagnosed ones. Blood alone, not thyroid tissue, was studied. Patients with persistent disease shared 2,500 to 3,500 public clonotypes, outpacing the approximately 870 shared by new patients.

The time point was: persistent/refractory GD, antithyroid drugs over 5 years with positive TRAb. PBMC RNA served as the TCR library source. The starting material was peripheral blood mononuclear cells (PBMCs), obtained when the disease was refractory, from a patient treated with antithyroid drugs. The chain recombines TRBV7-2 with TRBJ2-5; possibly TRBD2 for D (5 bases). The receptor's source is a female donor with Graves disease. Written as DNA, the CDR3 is TGTGCCAGCAACTCCCCCCCGAGGGTTGCGATCCAAGAGACCCAGTACTTC. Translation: CASNSPPRVAIQETQYF. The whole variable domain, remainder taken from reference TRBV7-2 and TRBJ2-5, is GAGVSQSPSNKVTEKGKDVELRCDPISGHTALYWYRQSLGQGLEFLIYFQGNSAPDKSGLPSDRFSAERTGGSVSTLTIQRTQQEDSAVYLCASNSPPRVAIQETQYFGPGTRLLVL.